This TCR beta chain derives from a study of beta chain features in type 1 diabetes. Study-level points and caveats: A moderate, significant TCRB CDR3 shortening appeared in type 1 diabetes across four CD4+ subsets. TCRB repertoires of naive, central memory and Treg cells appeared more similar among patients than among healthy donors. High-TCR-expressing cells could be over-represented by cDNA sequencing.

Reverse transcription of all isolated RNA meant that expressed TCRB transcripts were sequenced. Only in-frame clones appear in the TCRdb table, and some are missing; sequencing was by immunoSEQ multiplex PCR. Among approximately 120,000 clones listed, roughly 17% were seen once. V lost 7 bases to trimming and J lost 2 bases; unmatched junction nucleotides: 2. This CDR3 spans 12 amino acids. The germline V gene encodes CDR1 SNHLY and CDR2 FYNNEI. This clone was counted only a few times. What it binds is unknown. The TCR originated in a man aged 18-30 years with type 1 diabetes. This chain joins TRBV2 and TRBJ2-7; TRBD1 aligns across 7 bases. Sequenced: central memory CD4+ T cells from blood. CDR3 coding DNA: TGTGCCAGCACCACAGGGGCCTACGAGCAGTACTTC. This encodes CASTTGAYEQYF.